The 14 T cell receptor beta chains below were found in one sample sequenced in a study of blood T cell repertoires in COVID-19. Sequenced by immunoSEQ multiplex PCR; TCRdb stores in-frame clones only, minus some. Of about 160,000 clones in the sample, 87% are singletons; the top ten hold just under 4%. The sequenced sample consisted of peripheral blood. The receptor set was obtained from a woman aged 55-69 years who had recovered from COVID-19.

The CDR3 DNA reads as TGTGCCAGCAGCTTATCCAGGAACACTGAAGCTTTCTTT. It codes for CASSLSRNTEAFF. V gene TRBV11-2 combines with J gene TRBJ1-1; D not certain. V was clipped by 2 bases and J by 1 base, with 5 bases between them. The length of the CDR3 is 13 residues. Germline V gene sequence: CDR1 SGHAT, CDR2 FQNNGV.

The chain joins TRBV24-1 to TRBJ2-7; D not certain. V was clipped by 4 bases and J by 1 base, with 10 bases between them. CDR1 is KGHDR and CDR2 is SFDVKD in the germline V gene. This CDR3 spans 14 amino acids. The CDR3 loop reads CATSDKRVSYEQYF. The CDR3 DNA follows: TGTGCCACCAGTGACAAACGGGTTTCCTACGAGCAGTACTTC.

The genes are TRBV28 and TRBJ1-4; 7 bases align to TRBD1. The junction had 5 bases not matched to a gene; V was cut back by 4 bases and J by 3 bases. This CDR3 is 15 amino acids long. The V gene's germline CDR1 is MDHEN and CDR2 SYDVKM. This chain's CDR3 is CASSSGGRANEKLFF. CDR3 in DNA: TGTGCCAGCAGTTCAGGGGGAAGGGCTAATGAAAAACTGTTTTTT.

The V and J genes are TRBV10-2 and TRBJ1-2, with 7 bases matching TRBD1. There are 15 residues in the CDR3. From germline, CDR1 is WSHSY and CDR2 SAAADI. V gave up 3 bases and J gave up 4 bases; unmatched junction bases: 8. The CDR3 bases are TGCGCCAGCAGTGAATCAGCGCAGGGGGGCTATGGCTACACCTTC. Its protein product is CASSESAQGGYGYTF.

The V gene is TRBV4-1, the J gene TRBJ2-1; D might be TRBD2 (7 bases). Between the trimmed V and J ends, which lost 0 bases and 1 base, there was a span of 22 bases. The germline CDR1 and CDR2 sequences are MGHRA and YSYEKL. The CDR3 is 20 amino acids. CDR3 in DNA: TGCGCCAGCAGCCAAGACGGTCGAGGGGGAGCGGGGATTTCCTACAATGAGCAGTTCTTC. Amino acid sequence: CASSQDGRGGAGISYNEQFF.

The V and J genes are TRBV5-1 and TRBJ2-3, with 8 bases lining up with TRBD2. The CDR3 is made up of 16 amino acids. V lost 4 bases, J lost 2 bases, and 9 bases stayed unmatched. Germline CDR1 and CDR2: SGHRS and YFSETQ. The CDR3 reads CASSRAGGEFTDTQYF. For the CDR3, the DNA is TGCGCCAGCAGCAGGGCCGGGGGGGAATTCACAGATACGCAGTATTTT.

The V and J genes are TRBV5-1 and TRBJ2-6; unclear D gene. In germline, CDR1 is SGHRS, CDR2 YFSETQ. This CDR3 has 17 residues. Trimming stripped 0 bases from V and 4 bases from J, with 14 bases between. DNA for the CDR3: TGCGCCAGCAGCTTGGCGAGTTTTCCCGCCGGGGCCAACGTCCTGACTTTC. This sequence encodes CASSLASFPAGANVLTF.

The V and J genes are TRBV7-9 and TRBJ2-7; 7 nucleotides align to TRBD2. Trimming removed 3 bases from V and 1 base from J; junction bases left unmatched: 9. This CDR3 contains 16 residues. The germline V gene encodes CDR1 SEHNR and CDR2 FQNEAQ (reference sequence). The CDR3 DNA reads TGTGCCAGCAGCTTCCTCTGGGGGGGTAGGTCCTACGAGCAGTACTTC. Translating gives CASSFLWGGRSYEQYF. Variable domain in full (rest from reference TRBV7-9 and TRBJ2-7): DTGVSQNPRHKITKRGQNVTFRCDPISEHNRLYWYRQTLGQGPEFLTYFQNEAQLEKSRLLSDRFSAERPKGSFSTLEIQRTEQGDSAMYLCASSFLWGGRSYEQYFGPGTRLTVT.

This clone was recorded once. This chain links TRBV4-3 with TRBJ2-2; maybe TRBD1 (6 bases). Trimming removed 1 base from V and 2 bases from J, with 11 bases in between. CDR1 LGHNA and CDR2 YSLEER come from the germline V gene. The CDR3 loop spans 16 amino acids. CDR3 in DNA: TGCGCCAGCAGCCAAGGGACAGACACTAACACCGGGGAGCTGTTTTTT. Protein sequence: CASSQGTDTNTGELFF.

This clone was counted a single time. The genes are TRBV7-9 and TRBJ1-1; D gene uncertain. This CDR3 contains 13 residues. V shed 4 bases and J shed 5 bases, with 11 bases lying between them. Germline V CDR1 and CDR2: SEHNR, FQNEAQ (reference sequence). The CDR3 DNA follows: TGTGCCAGCAGCTGGACTGCCGGGACTGAAGCTTTCTTT. The encoded protein is CASSWTAGTEAFF.

This clone was counted a single time. The chain employs TRBV5-1 and TRBJ2-7; D is unresolved. V lost 2 bases and J lost 0, with 12 bases in between. The CDR3 loop spans 15 amino acids. Germline assignment: CDR1 SGHRS and CDR2 YFSETQ. In nucleotides, the CDR3 is TGCGCCAGCAGCTTTTCGGCTAGTACCTCCTACGAGCAGTACTTC. Translating it yields CASSFSASTSYEQYF.

The chain recombines TRBV6-4 with TRBJ2-5; D is ambiguous. Trimming took off 4 bases at V and 0 bases at J, with 6 bases between the two ends. The germline V gene encodes CDR1 MRHNA and CDR2 SNTAGT. The CDR3 length is 13 residues. The chain's CDR3 is CASSGDYQETQYF. The CDR3 nucleotides are TGTGCCAGCAGTGGAGACTACCAAGAGACCCAGTACTTC.

The J gene is TRBJ2-3, the V gene TRBV24-1; 7 bases match TRBD1. The CDR3 totals 15 residues. CDR1 KGHDR and CDR2 SFDVKD come from the germline V gene. Trimming at V came to 5 bases and at J to 1 base, leaving 5 bases not matched to a gene. CDR3 DNA: TGTGCCACCAGTGTCGACAGGGCTGGCACAGATACGCAGTATTTT. Amino acids: CATSVDRAGTDTQYF.

The CDR3 DNA is TGTGCCAGCAGCTTCCCACTAGCGGGGGGGCATGGTACGCAGTATTTT. This translates into CASSFPLAGGHGTQYF. The chain couples TRBV7-8 to TRBJ2-3; 13 positions match TRBD2. Germline V gene data show CDR1 as SGHVS and CDR2 as FQNEAQ. V lost 3 bases and J lost 8; bases outside the gene matches: 8. This CDR3 has 16 amino acids.